This TCR beta chain was profiled in a study of OX40 agonist ivuxolimab in advanced cancers. The J segment lost 5 bases and the V segment lost 3 bases, leaving 6 bases of the junction unmatched. The CDR3 covers 14 residues. Germline CDR1 MDHEN, CDR2 SYDVKM. Sequenced by immunoSEQ multiplex PCR; TCRdb stores in-frame clones only, minus some. The sample holds around 47,000 clones, approximately 84% seen once. The input for sequencing was CD4+ or CD8+ T cells sorted from blood, taken in a trial of the OX40 agonist ivuxolimab. The sequence was collected from an adult with an advanced solid tumor such as melanoma, head and neck, liver or kidney cancer. The gene calls are TRBV28 and TRBJ2-5; 7 nucleotides agree with TRBD2. CDR3 amino acids: CASSFAGVWETQYF. CDR3 DNA sequence: TGTGCCAGCAGTTTCGCGGGAGTATGGGAGACCCAGTACTTC.